This T cell receptor beta chain comes out of a study of CD8+CD57+ T cells in acquired aplastic anemia. The CDR3 is made up of 14 amino acids. Deletions cut 8 bases from V and 2 bases from J, with 13 bases between. Germline values: CDR1 SNHLY, CDR2 FYNNEI. Sequencing involved patients with CD8+CD57+ cell expansion previously shown by flow cytometry. Profiling that covered TCR beta VDJ and CDR3 relied on genomic DNA as its template. MiXCR, applied by TCRdb to the reads, yields one record per CDR3 protein. The sample contains roughly 80,000 distinct CDR3 sequences, about 70% of which appear only once. Material: sorted CD4+, CD8+, or CD8+CD57+ T cells (not recorded which) from PBMCs. This receptor was obtained from a human donor with aplastic anemia. The V and J genes are TRBV2 and TRBJ1-5; D is unresolved. The CDR3 DNA follows: TGTGCCAGCGCCCCAGACGGACGCAATCAGCCCCAGCATTTT. Protein sequence: CASAPDGRNQPQHF. Filled out from reference TRBV2 and TRBJ1-5, the complete variable domain reads EPEVTQTPSHQVTQMGQEVILRCVPISNHLYFYWYRQILGQKVEFLVSFYNNEISEKSEIFDDQFSVERPDGSNFTLKIRSTKLEDSAMYFCASAPDGRNQPQHFGDGTRLSIL.